A selection of T cell receptor beta chains follows, all from one sample in a study of blood T cell repertoires in COVID-19. Generated by immunoSEQ multiplex PCR, the TCRdb table keeps only in-frame clones and is missing some. The table records 250,000 to 400,000 clones, roughly 90% of them present only once. The sequenced sample was peripheral blood. The source of these receptors is a woman under 40 with COVID-19, enrolled during active disease. Both conserved end residues are trimmed from each CDR3. The order of the fields is J gene, V gene, CDR3 protein.

>TRBJ2-2|TRBV6-6
ASIGGMNTGELF
>TRBJ1-2|TRBV3-1/TRBV3-2
ASRKQGDFPYGYT
>TRBJ2-4|TRBV7-8
ASSLGLSSGEGNIQY
>TRBJ1-1|TRBV28
ASSFPQGAGEAF
>TRBJ1-1|TRBV19
ASSTLTSGDEAF
>TRBJ1-5|TRBV19
ASSIETLGNQPQH
>TRBJ2-3|TRBV7-9
ASSLVGAPDTQY
>TRBJ1-1|TRBV19
ASSRGGGTEAF
>TRBJ1-5|TRBV27
ASSLSPGGNQPQH
>TRBJ1-1|TRBV2
ASREGLMNTEAF
>TRBJ1-1|TRBV6-2/TRBV6-3
ASSYTGQGGTEAF
>TRBJ2-7|TRBV5-4
ASSLGLANEQY
>TRBJ1-2|TRBV5-6
ASSLFSLNYGYT
>TRBJ2-1|TRBV11-1
ASSLAGAALVSYNEQF
>TRBJ2-2|TRBV24-1
ATRGTSGTGELF
>TRBJ1-1|TRBV25-1
ASRDQVAEAF
>TRBJ1-3|TRBV21-1
ASSNENRVTAGNTIY
>TRBJ1-5|TRBV19
ASSFRPPGQYDSNQPQH
>TRBJ2-1|TRBV14
ASSKSGLGYNEQF
>TRBJ2-5|TRBV3-1/TRBV3-2
ASSQGSRGMGETQY
>TRBJ2-7|TRBV3-1/TRBV3-2
ASSREGLASYEQY
>TRBJ1-1|TRBV6-4
ASRMTGENTEAF
>TRBJ2-1|TRBV7-9
ASSLSTSGGYNEQF
>TRBJ1-5|TRBV6-5
ASLTTGNSNQPQH
>TRBJ1-2|TRBV28
ASSNYPGTPNYRGYT
>TRBJ1-2|TRBV5-4
ASSSPTSNYGYT
>TRBJ1-3|TRBV12-3/TRBV12-4
ASRPGAGNTIY
>TRBJ2-7|TRBV29-1
SVAETSGSYEQY
>TRBJ1-5|TRBV10-3
AISEPGRGPNQPQH
>TRBJ2-1|TRBV29-1
SVEDSGSSDEQF
>TRBJ2-2|TRBV19
ASSIDHTGGTGELF
>TRBJ1-2|TRBV7-9
ASSSDRSGYT
>TRBJ1-1|TRBV7-8
ASSLGGVNTEAF
>TRBJ2-1|TRBV29-1
SVENPSGRQSEQF
>TRBJ2-1|TRBV27
ASSLGQYNEQF
>TRBJ1-4|TRBV19
ASRDRDGGGEKLF
>TRBJ2-5|TRBV7-2
ASSSLLAGNQETQY
>TRBJ2-3|TRBV5-1
ASSLAGGPGDTQY
>TRBJ2-5|TRBV30
AWSHGLAGVLQETQY
>TRBJ2-1|TRBV4-1
ASSQVRGNEQF
>TRBJ2-1|TRBV10-3
AISTGQPSYNEQF
>TRBJ2-7|TRBV9
ASSVGVQDYEQY
>TRBJ2-1|TRBV5-8
ASSLTAYNEQF
>TRBJ2-3|TRBV6-5
AIARKATDTQY
>TRBJ2-5|TRBV9
ASSVGLAGGPGETQY
>TRBJ2-3|TRBV28
ASSFLQGTDTQY
>TRBJ2-7|TRBV11-2
ASSPVGRTGVYEQY
>TRBJ1-2|TRBV4-2
ASSHLGGQAF
>TRBJ1-1|TRBV19
ASSTPPYGSTEAF
>TRBJ2-2|TRBV9
ASSVLAEVTGELF
>TRBJ1-6|TRBV5-8
ASSPWTSYNSPLH
>TRBJ2-7|TRBV27
ASSPSGQGAYEQY
>TRBJ1-2|TRBV30
AWSVGSGKGGYT
>TRBJ1-1|TRBV7-2
ASSLAGGDSEAF
>TRBJ1-1|TRBV7-8
ASSAWDRISQEGAF
>TRBJ2-7|TRBV11-2
ASSLVLPSGSSVQY
>TRBJ1-2|TRBV5-6
ASSAGTETYGYT
>TRBJ1-1|TRBV20-1
SASEGGSGTEAF
>TRBJ2-1|TRBV4-2
ASSQASGIYNEQF
>TRBJ1-2|TRBV11-2
ASSPGEGYGYT